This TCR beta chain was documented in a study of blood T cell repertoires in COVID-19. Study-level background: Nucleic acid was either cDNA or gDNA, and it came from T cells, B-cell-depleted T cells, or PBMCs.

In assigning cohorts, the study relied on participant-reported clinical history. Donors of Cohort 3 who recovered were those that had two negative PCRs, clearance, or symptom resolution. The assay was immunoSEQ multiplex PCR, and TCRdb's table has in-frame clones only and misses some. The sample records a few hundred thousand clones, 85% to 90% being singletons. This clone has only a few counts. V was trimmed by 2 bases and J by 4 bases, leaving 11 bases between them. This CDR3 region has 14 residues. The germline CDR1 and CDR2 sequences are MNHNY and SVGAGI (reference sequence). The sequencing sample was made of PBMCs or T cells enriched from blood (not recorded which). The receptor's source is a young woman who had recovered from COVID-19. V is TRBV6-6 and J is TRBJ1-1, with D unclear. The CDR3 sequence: CASSYVEEPTEAFF. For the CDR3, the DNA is TGTGCCAGCAGTTACGTGGAGGAGCCCACTGAAGCTTTCTTT.